This T cell receptor beta chain emerged from a study of T-cell memory formation after mild COVID-19 (dated by TCRdb to 2020 to 2023). In terms of the full investigation: TCR sequence clusters from the two donors were largely donor specific. Longitudinal TCRalpha and TCRbeta repertoire sequencing tracked T-cell clones expanding and contracting after mild COVID-19 in a couple of donors. The cohort comprised two young, previously healthy adult volunteers, one female and one male.

Ficoll-Paque density gradient centrifugation was used to isolate PBMCs. What the research found in general, with its limitations: Only two mild cases were covered by the study, and larger cohorts that include severe cases with pre-infection samples were considered necessary. Some responding clones were detected in pre-infection memory, suggesting pre-existing cross-reactive memory T cells joined the SARS-CoV-2 response. Contracting CD4+ clones turned up mainly in the CM and EM memory subsets, whereas EMRA was where CD8+ clones were enriched. Balanced CD4/CD8 phenotypes were observed for clones contracting from day 15 to 85, whereas a bias towards CD4+ was observed for a second wave of clones expanding from day 15 to 37. SARS-CoV-2 specificity of the second-wave clones peaking on day 37 was not confirmed.

Sequencing took place on an Illumina NovaSeq 6000. Using 5'RACE with constant-segment primers, TCRalpha and TCRbeta cDNA libraries were constructed, with sample barcodes and unique molecular identifiers added in the process. Trizol reagent was used to extract RNA from every sample. The libraries were amplified in two PCR steps, and the second step added a second sample barcode and Illumina TruSeq adapters. Sequencing of the libraries was done on an Illumina NovaSeq, producing 2 x 150 bp paired-end reads. Regarding the original processing steps: Demultiplexing of reads and collapsing into UMI-guided consensus sequences were performed with migec v1.2.7. Using mixcr v2.1.11, UMI consensuses were aligned to TRA and TRB V and J templates and then assembled into clonotypes. Clonotypes were classified as expanded or contracted when called significant by both edgeR and NoisET, with noise models trained on biological replicates. For edgeR calls, the cutoffs were a false discovery rate-adjusted p below 0.01 and a log2 fold-change threshold of 1. As an exploratory analysis of dynamics, max-normalized trajectories of the 1000 most abundant clonotypes were examined by PCA with hierarchical clustering. The CD4 or CD8 phenotype of responding clones was assigned using the separately sequenced CD4+ and CD8+ repertoires. TCRdb reprocessing: public reads trimmed at Q25 with fastp, clones called with MiXCR, in-frame beta chains kept. Rows with a matching CDR3 protein are joined into one entry that keeps the most common DNA and genes. TCRdb's processing, not the study's, gives the V and J calls here. For this sample the table gives approximately 500,000 distinct CDR3 sequences, of which around a quarter were detected only once. Clones ranked in the top ten supply approximately 13% of the sample.

With regard to this clonotype: No antigen is known for it. No per-base quality is available; no much larger clone lies one base away.

Including the terminal cysteine and phenylalanine, the CDR3 comprises 16 residues. Only CDR3 DNA is held: 48 bases, read in frame from base 1. CDR1 and CDR2 (SEHNR, FQNEAQ) derive from the germline V gene (reference sequence). V sheds 3 bases and J sheds 1 base, leaving 15 bases between their ends. The clonotype comes from an adult woman who had mild COVID-19 (a few samples of this study predate the infection). The sample titles of this study are shuffled in the database, so cell type and time point are left out; the donor was told from shared clones. The material sequenced was PBMCs or a T cell subset sorted from them (not recorded which). The V and J segments used are TRBV7-9 and TRBJ1-1, with the D segment identity uncertain. The CDR3 sequence is CASSLYGFAGNTEAFF. The DNA is TGTGCCAGCAGCTTGTATGGGTTCGCAGGGAACACTGAAGCTTTCTTT.